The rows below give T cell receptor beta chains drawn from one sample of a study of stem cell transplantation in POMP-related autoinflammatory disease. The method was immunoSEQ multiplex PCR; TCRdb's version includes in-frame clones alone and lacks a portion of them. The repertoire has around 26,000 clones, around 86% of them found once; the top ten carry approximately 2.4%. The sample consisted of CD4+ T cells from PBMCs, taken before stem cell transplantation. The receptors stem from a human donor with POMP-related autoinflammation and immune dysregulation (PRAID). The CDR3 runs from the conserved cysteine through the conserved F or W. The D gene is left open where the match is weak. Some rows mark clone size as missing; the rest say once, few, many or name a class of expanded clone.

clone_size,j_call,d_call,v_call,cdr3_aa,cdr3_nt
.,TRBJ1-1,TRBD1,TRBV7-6,CASSPRDRVANTEAFF,TGTGCCAGCAGCCCGCGGGACAGGGTGGCGAACACTGAAGCTTTCTTT
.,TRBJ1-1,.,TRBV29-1,CSTGGRNTEAFF,TGCAGCACCGGGGGGAGGAACACTGAAGCTTTCTTT
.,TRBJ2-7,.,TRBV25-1,CASSDTGLPNTYEQYF,TGTGCCAGCAGTGACACGGGACTCCCGAACACCTACGAGCAGTACTTC
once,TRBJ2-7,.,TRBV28,CASSFFLGSSSYEQYF,TGTGCCAGCAGTTTTTTTTTGGGTAGTAGCTCCTACGAGCAGTACTTC
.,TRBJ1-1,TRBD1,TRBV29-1,CSVVDRGTEAFF,TGCAGCGTTGTTGACAGGGGCACTGAAGCTTTCTTT
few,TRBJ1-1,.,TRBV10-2,CATKTPPDNTEAFF,TGCGCCACCAAAACCCCCCCGGACAACACTGAAGCTTTCTTT
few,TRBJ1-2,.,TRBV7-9,CASSLYSGGYTF,TGTGCCAGCAGCTTATACAGCGGTGGCTACACCTTC
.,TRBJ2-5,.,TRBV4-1,CASSQVMGETQYF,TGCGCCAGCAGCCAAGTCATGGGAGAGACCCAGTACTTC
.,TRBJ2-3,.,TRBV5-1,CASSLGANLGTDTQYF,TGCGCCAGCAGCTTGGGGGCGAATCTCGGCACAGATACGCAGTATTTT
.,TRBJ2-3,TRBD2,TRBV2,CASKSSGYF,TGTGCCAGCAAATCTAGCGGGTATTTT
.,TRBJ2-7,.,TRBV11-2,CASSLGHSYEQYF,TGTGCCAGCAGCTTAGGACATAGCTACGAGCAGTACTTC
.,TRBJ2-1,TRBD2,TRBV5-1,CASSLASGSYNEQFF,TGCGCCAGCAGCTTGGCTAGCGGGAGCTACAATGAGCAGTTCTTC
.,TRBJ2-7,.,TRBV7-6,CASSNAWWESGEQYF,TGTGCCAGCAGCAATGCCTGGTGGGAGTCGGGCGAGCAGTACTTC
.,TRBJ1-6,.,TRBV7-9,CASSLVGSYNSPLHF,TGTGCCAGCAGCTTAGTGGGATCCTATAATTCACCCCTCCACTTT
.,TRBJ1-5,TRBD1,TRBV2,CASSRQGNSQPQHF,TGTGCCAGCAGTAGACAGGGAAACAGTCAGCCCCAGCATTTT
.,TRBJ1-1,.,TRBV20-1,CSATRGTEAFF,TGCAGTGCCACCAGGGGAACTGAAGCTTTCTTT
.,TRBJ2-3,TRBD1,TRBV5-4,CASSGVTGTDTQYF,TGTGCCAGCAGCGGAGTGACAGGGACAGATACGCAGTATTTT
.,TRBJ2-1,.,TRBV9,CASSVAGRNEQFF,TGTGCCAGCAGCGTAGCGGGGAGGAATGAGCAGTTCTTC
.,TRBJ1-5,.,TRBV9,CASSVADSNQPQHF,TGTGCCAGCAGCGTAGCAGATAGCAATCAGCCCCAGCATTTT
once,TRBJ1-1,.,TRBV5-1,CASSSDSFTEAFF,TGCGCCAGCAGCTCTGACAGCTTCACTGAAGCTTTCTTT
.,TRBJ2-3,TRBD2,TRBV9,CASSVLSGRATDTQYF,TGTGCCAGCAGCGTATTGAGCGGGAGGGCCACAGATACGCAGTATTTT
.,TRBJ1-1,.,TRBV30,CAWSVLGAEAFF,TGTGCCTGGAGTGTGTTGGGCGCTGAAGCTTTCTTT
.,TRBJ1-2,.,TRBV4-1,CASSQTPASYGYTF,TGCGCCAGCAGCCAAACCCCGGCGTCCTATGGCTACACCTTC
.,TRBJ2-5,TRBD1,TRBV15,CATSRDRAIETQYF,TGTGCCACCAGCCGGGACAGGGCTATCGAGACCCAGTACTTC
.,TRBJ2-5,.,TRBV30,CAWSVYQETQYF,TGTGCCTGGAGTGTGTACCAAGAGACCCAGTACTTC
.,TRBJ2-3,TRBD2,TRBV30,CASTGERGTTDTQYF,TGTGCCTCCACCGGGGAGCGGGGGACCACAGATACGCAGTATTTT
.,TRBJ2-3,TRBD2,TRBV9,CASSRTSGDTDTQYF,TGTGCCAGCAGCAGGACTAGCGGAGACACAGATACGCAGTATTTT
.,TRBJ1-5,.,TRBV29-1,CSVEMPPQQPQHF,TGCAGCGTTGAAATGCCCCCTCAACAGCCCCAGCATTTT
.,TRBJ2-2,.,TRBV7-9,CASSYPRGGDTGELFF,TGTGCCAGCAGCTACCCCAGAGGGGGGGACACCGGGGAGCTGTTTTTT
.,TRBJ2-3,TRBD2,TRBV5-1,CASSLVTGGGVSDTQYF,TGCGCCAGCAGCTTGGTAACGGGCGGGGGTGTATCAGATACGCAGTATTTT
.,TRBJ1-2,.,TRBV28,CATDDRNYGYTF,TGTGCCACCGACGACAGGAACTATGGCTACACCTTC
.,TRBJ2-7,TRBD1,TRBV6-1,CASTGLRTYEQYF,TGTGCCTCGACAGGGCTGAGAACCTACGAGCAGTACTTC
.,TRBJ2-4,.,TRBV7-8,CASSLDKTRRNIQYF,TGTGCCAGCAGCCTAGACAAAACCCGGAGAAACATTCAGTACTTC